This entry is about one TCR beta chain. Its target is not known. The sample holds other DNA sequences that translate to the same CDR3. The data are from a study of cytomegalovirus exposure and HLA in healthy donors. On the study more broadly: Assignment to the Caucasian-associated ancestry cluster applied to more than 75% of the approximately 400 genotyped donors.

Findings and caveats of the study: Later on, an analysis found that several of the most significant clusters appeared to be linked to common viral pathogens, which included parvovirus B19. With high specificity and sensitivity, the classifier reportedly diagnosed cytomegalovirus status. Several V segments, TRBV6-2 and TRBV6-3 among them, could not be told apart and were dropped.

The PCR contained 60 Vbeta and 13 Jbeta primers. Method: immunoSEQ multiplex PCR; TCRdb's copy keeps in-frame clones and lacks some. The profile shows 85,000 to 120,000 clones, more than 65% of them singletons. There are 15 residues in the CDR3. Germline V lookup: CDR1 SEHNR, CDR2 FQNEAQ (reference sequence). The V end was cut by 4 bases, the J end by 0 bases, with 11 bases between. Sequencing used PBMCs. The J gene is TRBJ2-3, the V gene TRBV7-9; D is perhaps TRBD1 (6 bases). The TCR sequence derives from a woman aged 45-59 years in good health and CMV-seropositive. Here the CDR3 DNA reads TGTGCCAGCAGCTCGACAGGATCTAGCACAGATACGCAGTATTTT. Its translation: CASSSTGSSTDTQYF.